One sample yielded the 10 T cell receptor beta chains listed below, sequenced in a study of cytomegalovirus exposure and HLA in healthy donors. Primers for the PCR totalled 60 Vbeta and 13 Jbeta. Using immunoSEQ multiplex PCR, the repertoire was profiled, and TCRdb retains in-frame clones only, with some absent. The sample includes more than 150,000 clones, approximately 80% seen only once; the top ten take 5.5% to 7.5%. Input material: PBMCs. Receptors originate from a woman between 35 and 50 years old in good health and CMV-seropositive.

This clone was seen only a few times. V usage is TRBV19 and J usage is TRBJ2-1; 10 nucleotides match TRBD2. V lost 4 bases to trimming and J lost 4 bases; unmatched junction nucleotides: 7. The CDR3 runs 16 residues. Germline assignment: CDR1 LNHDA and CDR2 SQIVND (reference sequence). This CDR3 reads CASSTITSGIYNEQFF. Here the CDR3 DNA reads TGTGCCAGTAGTACGATAACTAGCGGGATATACAATGAGCAGTTCTTC.

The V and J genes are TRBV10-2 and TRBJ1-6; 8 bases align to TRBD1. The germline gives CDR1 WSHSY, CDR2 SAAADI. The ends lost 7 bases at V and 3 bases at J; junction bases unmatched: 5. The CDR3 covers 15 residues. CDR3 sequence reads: CASTETGGYNSPLHF. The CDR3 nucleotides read TGCGCCAGCACCGAAACAGGGGGCTATAATTCACCCCTCCACTTT.

The CDR3 DNA sequence: TGTGCCAGCAGTTGGGACAGGGAGCAGTTCTTC. It specifies CASSWDREQFF. This chain connects TRBV28 to TRBJ2-1, with 8 bases that match TRBD1. Germline trimming cut 4 bases from V and 10 bases from J; bases unmatched to any gene: 0. CDR3 length equals 11 residues. CDR1 MDHEN and CDR2 SYDVKM come from the germline V gene.

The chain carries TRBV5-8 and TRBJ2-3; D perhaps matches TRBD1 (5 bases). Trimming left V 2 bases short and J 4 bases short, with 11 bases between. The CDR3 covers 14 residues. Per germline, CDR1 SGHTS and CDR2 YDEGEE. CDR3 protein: CASSFRKGSDTQYF. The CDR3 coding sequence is TGTGCCAGCAGCTTTCGGAAGGGGTCAGATACGCAGTATTTT.

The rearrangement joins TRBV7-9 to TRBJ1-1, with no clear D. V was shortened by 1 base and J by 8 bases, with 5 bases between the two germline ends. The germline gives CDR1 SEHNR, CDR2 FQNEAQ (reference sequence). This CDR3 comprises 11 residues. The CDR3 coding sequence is TGTGCCAGCAGCTTAGTGGCCGAAGCTTTCTTT. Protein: CASSLVAEAFF.

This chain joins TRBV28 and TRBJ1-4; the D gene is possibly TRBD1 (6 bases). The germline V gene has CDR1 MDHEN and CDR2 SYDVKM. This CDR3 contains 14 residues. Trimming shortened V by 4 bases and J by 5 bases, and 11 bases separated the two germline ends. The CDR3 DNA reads TGTGCCAGCAGTTCCGGGACACTGAATGAAAAACTGTTTTTT. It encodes CASSSGTLNEKLFF.

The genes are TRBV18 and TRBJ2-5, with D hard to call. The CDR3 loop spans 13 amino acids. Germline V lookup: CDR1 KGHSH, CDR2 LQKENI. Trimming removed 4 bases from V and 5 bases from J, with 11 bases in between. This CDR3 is CASSLMTFETQYF. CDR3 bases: TGTGCCAGCTCACTGATGACTTTTGAGACCCAGTACTTC.

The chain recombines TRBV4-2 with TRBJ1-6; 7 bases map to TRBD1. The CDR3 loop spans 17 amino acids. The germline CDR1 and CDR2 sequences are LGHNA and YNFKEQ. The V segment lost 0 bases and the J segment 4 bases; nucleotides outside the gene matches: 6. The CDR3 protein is CASSQETGPPYNSPLHF. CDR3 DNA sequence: TGTGCCAGCAGCCAAGAGACAGGGCCCCCTTATAATTCACCCCTCCACTTT.

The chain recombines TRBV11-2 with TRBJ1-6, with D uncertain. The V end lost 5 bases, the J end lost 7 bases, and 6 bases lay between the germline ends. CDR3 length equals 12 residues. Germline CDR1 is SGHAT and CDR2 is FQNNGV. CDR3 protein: CASSLLNSPLHF. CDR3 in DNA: TGTGCCAGCAGCCTATTGAATTCACCCCTCCACTTT.

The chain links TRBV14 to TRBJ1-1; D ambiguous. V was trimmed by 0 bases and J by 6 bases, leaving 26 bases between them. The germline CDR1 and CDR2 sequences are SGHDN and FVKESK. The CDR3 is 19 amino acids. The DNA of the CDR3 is TGTGCCAGCAGCCAAGATCCCCTATTCAGTTTCCTACAGCCGGCTGAAGCTTTCTTT. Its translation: CASSQDPLFSFLQPAEAFF.